Shown below are 20 T cell receptor beta chains from a single sample sequenced in a study of identical twins. MiXCR was run by TCRdb on the 5' RACE reads, yielding one entry per CDR3 protein. The table includes approximately 300,000 distinct CDR3 sequences, less than 9.5% detected once. This sample also belongs to another study, concerning yellow fever vaccine responses in identical twins.

Sequencing was done on a sample of CD8+ T cells sorted from blood. The receptors here all came from a woman aged 18-29 years in good health.

Only one count was recorded for this clonotype. Compared with germline, one end of the junction differs, possibly owing to a read error. Here the CDR3 reads CASTILAGSSYNEQFF. In DNA form, the CDR3 reads TGTGCCAGTACTATACTAGCGGGATCCTCCTACAATGAGCAGTTCTTC. The chain employs TRBV19 and TRBJ2-1, with 10 nucleotides matching TRBD2. In germline, CDR1 is LNHDA, CDR2 SQIVND (reference sequence). The CDR3 extends over 16 amino acids. The entire variable domain, with the rest obtained from reference TRBV19 and TRBJ2-1, is as follows: DGGITQSPKYLFRKEGQNVTLSCEQNLNHDAMYWYRQDPGQGLRLIYYSQIVNDFQKGDIAEGYSVSREKKESFPLTVTSAQKNPTAFYLCASTILAGSSYNEQFFGPGTRLTVL.

This clonotype has only one observation. A read error may explain this, as a much larger clone is one base away. The chain recombines TRBV28 with TRBJ2-7, with 8 bases identical to TRBD1. This CDR3 is built from 15 residues. CDR1 MDHEN and CDR2 SYDVKM come from the germline V gene. CDR3: CASSVSGTGPYKQYF. DNA of the CDR3: TGTGCCAGCAGTGTTTCCGGGACAGGTCCCTACAAGCAGTACTTC. The full variable domain, in which reference TRBV28 and TRBJ2-7 provide the parts outside the CDR3, is DVKVTQSSRYLVKRTGEKVFLECVQDMDHENMFWYRQDPGLGLRLIYFSYDVKMKEKGDIPEGYSVSREKKERFSLILESASTNQTSMYLCASSVSGTGPYKQYFGPGTRLTVT.

This clonotype was seen a few times. This rearrangement joins TRBV29-1 to TRBJ2-7; 8 nucleotides agree with TRBD1. CDR1 is SQVTM, CDR2 ANQGSEA, per germline. This CDR3 has 13 residues. V gave up 6 bases and J gave up 0 bases; unmatched junction bases: 4. CDR3: CSVRQGYSYEQYF. DNA of the CDR3: TGCAGCGTCCGACAGGGGTACTCCTACGAGCAGTACTTC.

This clonotype was counted between two and nine times. The chain has TRBV20-1 and TRBJ2-7; D is unclear. The CDR3 sequence is 14 residues long. Germline-derived CDR1 and CDR2 are DFQATT and SNEGSKA (reference sequence). V lost 1 base and J 4 bases, leaving 14 bases between the germline ends. DNA for the CDR3: TGCAGTGCTAGAGCCATGGTAGGGTGGTACGAGCAGTACTTC. Protein product: CSARAMVGWYEQYF.

The rearrangement links TRBV7-9 to TRBJ2-3; the D gene is possibly TRBD1 (7 bases). Germline V gene data show CDR1 as SEHNR and CDR2 as FQNEAQ (reference sequence). Trimming removed 5 bases from V and 6 bases from J, with 18 bases in between. The CDR3 runs to 15 residues. In nucleotides, the CDR3 is TGTGCCAGCAGCCAAGCGGAGGGGGCTACGGATACGCAGTATTTT. This encodes CASSQAEGATDTQYF.

The rearrangement links TRBV12-3 or TRBV12-4 to TRBJ2-5, with 14 positions matching TRBD2. Unmatched junction bases numbered 22, after V lost 11 bases and J lost 5 bases. The CDR3 loop spans 19 amino acids. CDR3 protein: CARGQTGLAGGLGMETQYF. Here the CDR3 DNA reads TGTGCCCGCGGACAAACCGGACTAGCGGGGGGCCTGGGCATGGAGACCCAGTACTTC.

The chain recombines TRBV23-1 with TRBJ2-2; D not resolved. TRBV23-1 is assigned to the ORF class and has an uncertain function. The germline V and J ends were trimmed by 2 bases and 6 bases, with 28 bases remaining between them. This CDR3 region has 20 residues. CDR3 DNA: TGCGCCAGCAGTCAAAGCTATGAAGGGAAGAGGTTCTTTTCTCCCGGGGAGCTGTTTTTT. Its translation: CASSQSYEGKRFFSPGELFF.

This sequence joins TRBV20-1 and TRBJ2-1, with 11 bases lining up with TRBD2. CDR1 and CDR2 from the germline V gene are DFQATT and SNEGSKA (reference sequence). This CDR3 comprises 14 residues. The ends lost 6 bases at V and 4 bases at J; junction bases unmatched: 5. CDR3 region: CSAGGTSGYNEQFF. CDR3 nucleotides: TGCAGTGCGGGGGGGACTAGCGGTTACAATGAGCAGTTCTTC.

This clonotype was counted a few times. The chain employs TRBV7-8 and TRBJ2-3; D unresolved. This CDR3 comprises 16 residues. Trimming removed 4 bases at V and 2 bases at J, with 16 bases between. Germline V gene data show CDR1 as SGHVS and CDR2 as FQNEAQ. CDR3 nucleotides: TGTGCCAGCAGCTCCCAACCCCGGGCAGTCACAGATACGCAGTATTTT. This encodes CASSSQPRAVTDTQYF.

CDR3 loop: CASSNLAGSYEQYF. Written as DNA, the CDR3 is TGTGCCAGTAGTAACCTAGCGGGATCCTACGAGCAGTACTTC. V is TRBV19 and J is TRBJ2-7; 9 bases fit TRBD2. The CDR3 runs to 14 residues. Germline V gene data show CDR1 as LNHDA and CDR2 as SQIVND (reference sequence). V lost 4 bases, J lost 1 base, and 2 bases stayed unmatched. Full variable domain (missing parts from reference TRBV19 and TRBJ2-7): DGGITQSPKYLFRKEGQNVTLSCEQNLNHDAMYWYRQDPGQGLRLIYYSQIVNDFQKGDIAEGYSVSREKKESFPLTVTSAQKNPTAFYLCASSNLAGSYEQYFGPGTRLTVT.

The J gene is TRBJ2-2, the V gene TRBV7-2, with 9 bases aligning to TRBD1. From germline, CDR1 is SGHTA and CDR2 FQGNSA. The J segment lost 4 bases and the V segment lost 6 bases, leaving 9 bases of the junction unmatched. The CDR3 spans 16 residues. CDR3 DNA: TGTGCCAGCAGTCAGCCCGGGACAGGGATCACCGGGGAGCTGTTTTTT. Its translation is CASSQPGTGITGELFF. Based on the CDR3 plus reference TRBV7-2 and TRBJ2-2, the full variable domain is GAGVSQSPSNKVTEKGKDVELRCDPISGHTALYWYRQSLGQGLEFLIYFQGNSAPDKSGLPSDRFSAERTGGSVSTLTIQRTQQEDSAVYLCASSQPGTGITGELFFGEGSRLTVL.

This clonotype was counted ten times or more. This CDR3 reads CASSLLTSDTQYF. As DNA, the CDR3 is TGTGCCAGCAGCTTACTGACTTCGGATACGCAGTATTTT. This chain links TRBV7-2 with TRBJ2-3; D gene ambiguous. V lost 2 bases, J lost 6 bases, and 9 bases lay in between. There are 13 residues in the CDR3. Germline lookup yields CDR1 SGHTA and CDR2 FQGNSA.

This clonotype was counted ten times or more. DNA of the CDR3: TGTGCCAGCAGCTTAATCGGGGTCGACGAGCAGTACTTC. Translating gives CASSLIGVDEQYF. This chain joins TRBV7-2 and TRBJ2-7; D perhaps matches TRBD2 (5 bases). CDR1 is SGHTA and CDR2 is FQGNSA in the germline V gene. The V and J ends lost 2 bases and 5 bases respectively, with 10 bases between them. CDR3 length: 13 amino acids.

V and J are TRBV7-9 and TRBJ2-7; D call uncertain. There are 15 residues in the CDR3. Germline V gene lookup returns CDR1 SEHNR and CDR2 FQNEAQ (reference sequence). Trimming took 0 bases from V and 2 from J, leaving 11 bases between them. DNA for the CDR3: TGTGCCAGCAGCTTAGCACCGGGTAACACCTACGAGCAGTACTTC. Translated: CASSLAPGNTYEQYF.

The chain is built from TRBV6-1 and TRBJ1-1; the D is unclear. The ends were cut back, 6 bases at V and 1 base at J, with 9 bases in the middle. This CDR3 is built from 13 residues. Per the germline V gene, CDR1 is MNHNS and CDR2 is SASEGT. This chain's CDR3 is CASRVNSNTEAFF. The CDR3 coding sequence is TGTGCCAGCAGGGTAAATTCGAACACTGAAGCTTTCTTT.

This clonotype was counted at least ten times. This chain connects TRBV5-6 to TRBJ2-3; D remains unclear. This CDR3 contains 17 residues. Germline loops: CDR1 SGHDT, CDR2 YYEEEE. Trimming removed 4 bases at V and 2 bases at J, with 20 bases between. The CDR3 is CASSAAGMDGVTDTQYF. CDR3 bases: TGTGCCAGCAGCGCGGCAGGAATGGACGGTGTCACAGATACGCAGTATTTT.

This clonotype occurred many times. The chain employs TRBV5-1 and TRBJ2-1; 13 bases align to TRBD2. Germline CDR1 reads SGHRS; CDR2 reads YFSETQ. V dropped 4 bases and J dropped 8; count of bases not matched to a gene: 6. The CDR3 loop spans 15 amino acids. CDR3 bases: TGCGCCAGCAGCCCCGGACTAGCGGGAGTGTATGAGCAGTTCTTC. Its translation: CASSPGLAGVYEQFF.

The CDR3 loop reads CASSEYGDYEQYF. The DNA for the CDR3 is TGTGCCAGCAGTGAATATGGGGACTACGAGCAGTACTTC. This chain uses TRBV25-1 with TRBJ2-7, with D unclear. Germline CDR1 MGHDK, CDR2 SYGVNS. CDR3 length: 13 amino acids. Trimming took off 0 bases at V and 3 bases at J, with 6 bases between the two ends.

This clonotype has only a few counts. CDR3 nucleotides: TGTGCCAGCGGGTCAGAGACCCAGTACTTC. Its protein product is CASGSETQYF. The chain joins TRBV27 to TRBJ2-5; the D is unclear. There are 10 residues in the CDR3. V lost 8 bases and J lost 4, with 5 bases in between. CDR1 and CDR2 from the germline V gene are MNHEY and SMNVEV (reference sequence).

The V and J genes are TRBV27 and TRBJ2-1; TRBD2 matches 9 bases. The CDR3 contains 16 residues. V lost 5 bases and J lost 8; bases outside the gene matches: 13. The germline CDR1 and CDR2 sequences are MNHEY and SMNVEV (reference sequence). The CDR3 sequence is CASSHLPGLASHEQFF. DNA of the CDR3: TGTGCCAGCAGTCACCTCCCGGGACTAGCCAGCCATGAGCAGTTCTTC.